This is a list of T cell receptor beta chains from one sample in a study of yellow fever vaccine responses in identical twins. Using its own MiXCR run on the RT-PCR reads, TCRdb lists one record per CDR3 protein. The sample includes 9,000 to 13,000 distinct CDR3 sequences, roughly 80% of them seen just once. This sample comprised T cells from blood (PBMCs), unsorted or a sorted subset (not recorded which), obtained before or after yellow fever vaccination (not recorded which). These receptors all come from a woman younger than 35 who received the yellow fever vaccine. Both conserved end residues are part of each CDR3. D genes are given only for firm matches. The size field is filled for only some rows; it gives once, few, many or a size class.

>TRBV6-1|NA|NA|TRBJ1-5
TGTGCCAGCAGTGCCCAGATGGGGCAAAATCAGCCCCAGCATTTT
CASSAQMGQNQPQHF
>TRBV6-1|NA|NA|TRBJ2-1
TGTGCCAGCAGTCTCGGGGGGCCGAGCTCCTACAATGAGCAGTTCTTC
CASSLGGPSSYNEQFF
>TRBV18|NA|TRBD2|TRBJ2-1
TGTGCCAGCTCACCAGCTAGCGGGAGGAGTGAGCAGTTCTTC
CASSPASGRSEQFF
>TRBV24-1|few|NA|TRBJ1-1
TGTGCCACCAGGACGAACACTGAAGCTTTCTTT
CATRTNTEAFF
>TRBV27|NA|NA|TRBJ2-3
TGTGCCAGCAGTTGGAGCGCGGTGGGCACAGATACGCAGTATTTT
CASSWSAVGTDTQYF
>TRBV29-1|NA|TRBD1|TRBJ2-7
TGCAGCGTTCGACCAGAACAACAGGGGACGGGCGAGCAGTACTTC
CSVRPEQQGTGEQYF
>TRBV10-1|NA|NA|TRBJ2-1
TGCGCCAGCAGTCCGTTACGGGTGGGAAATGAGCAGTTCTTC
CASSPLRVGNEQFF
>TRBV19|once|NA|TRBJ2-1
TGTGCCAGTAGTACGACAGTGGGTGAGCAGTTCTTC
CASSTTVGEQFF
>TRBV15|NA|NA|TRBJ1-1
TGTGCCACCAGCAGAGATACTTCAGGCGGAACTGAAGCTTTCTTT
CATSRDTSGGTEAFF
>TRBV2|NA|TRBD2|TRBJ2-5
TGTGCCAGCAGTCGGGAGGTTCAAGAGACCCAGTACTTC
CASSREVQETQYF
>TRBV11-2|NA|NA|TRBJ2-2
TGTGCCAGCAGCTTAGTCTTTTTCGGGGCCCCGTCCCGGGAGCTGTTTTTT
CASSLVFFGAPSRELFF
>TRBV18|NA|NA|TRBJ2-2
TGTGCCAGCTCACCAACGGTTTTCCATAAGAACACCGGGGAGCTGTTTTTT
CASSPTVFHKNTGELFF
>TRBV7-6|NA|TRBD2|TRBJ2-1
TGTGCCAGCAGCCCGGGGACTAGCGGGCAGCAGTTCTTC
CASSPGTSGQQFF
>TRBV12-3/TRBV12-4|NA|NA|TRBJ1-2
TGTGCCAGCAGTTCCGGGACACCGGCGGGGGGCTACACCTTC
CASSSGTPAGGYTF
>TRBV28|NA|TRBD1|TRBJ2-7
TGTGCCAGCATCAGGGGACAGGGTCGTTCCTACGAGCAGTACTTC
CASIRGQGRSYEQYF
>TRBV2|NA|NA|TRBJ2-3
TGTGCCAGCAGTGTAGGGGTGACCACAGATACGCAGTATTTT
CASSVGVTTDTQYF
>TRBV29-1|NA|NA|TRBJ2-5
TGCAGCGTTTCCAACCAAGAGACCCAGTACTTC
CSVSNQETQYF
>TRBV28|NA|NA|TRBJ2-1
TGTGCCAGCAACTTCCGGCGATGGGTCTACAATGAGCAGTTCTTC
CASNFRRWVYNEQFF
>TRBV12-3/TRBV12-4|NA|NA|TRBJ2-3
TGTGCCAGCAGTTTTCTGACACCTCTCGATACGCAGTATTTT
CASSFLTPLDTQYF
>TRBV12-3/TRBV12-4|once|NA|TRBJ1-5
TGTGCCAGCAGTTTGGGGGGGCCCAATCAGCCCCAGCATTTT
CASSLGGPNQPQHF
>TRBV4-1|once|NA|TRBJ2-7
TGCGCCAGCAGCCCAAGACTGAGCTCCTACGAGCAGTACTTC
CASSPRLSSYEQYF
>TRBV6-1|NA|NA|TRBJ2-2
TGTGCCAGCAGCGTGAACACCGGGGAGCTGTTTTTT
CASSVNTGELFF
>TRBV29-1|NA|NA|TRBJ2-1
TGCAGCGTTGCAAACTACAATGAGCAGTTCTTC
CSVANYNEQFF
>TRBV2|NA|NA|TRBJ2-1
TGTGCCAGCAGTGAAGGGAGCGTTGGGCAGTTCTTC
CASSEGSVGQFF
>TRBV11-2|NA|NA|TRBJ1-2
TGTGCCAGCAGCTTAGGCCGACTAGGGTATGGCTACACCTTC
CASSLGRLGYGYTF
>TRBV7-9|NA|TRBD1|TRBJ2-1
TGTGCCAGCAGCCCTAAATTGGACAGGGACAATGAGCAGTTCTTC
CASSPKLDRDNEQFF
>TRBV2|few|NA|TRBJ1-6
TGTGCCAGCAATAGGGACACTAATTCACCCCTCCACTTT
CASNRDTNSPLHF
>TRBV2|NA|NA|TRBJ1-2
TGTGCCAGCAGTGAAGCGACCTGGGGCTATGGCTACACCTTC
CASSEATWGYGYTF
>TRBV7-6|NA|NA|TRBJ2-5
TGTGCCAGCAGCGCTCACCTCGAGACCCAGTACTTC
CASSAHLETQYF
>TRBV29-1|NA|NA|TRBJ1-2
TGCAGCGTTGCTCGGACGGAAAACTATGGCTACACCTTC
CSVARTENYGYTF
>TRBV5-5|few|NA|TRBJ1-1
TGTGCCAGCAGCCTGGCGGGGCAGCTGAACACTGAAGCTTTCTTT
CASSLAGQLNTEAFF
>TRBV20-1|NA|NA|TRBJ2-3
TGCAGTGCTAGAGCCCACCTAGGGCCAGATACGCAGTATTTT
CSARAHLGPDTQYF
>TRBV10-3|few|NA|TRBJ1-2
TGTGCCATCAGTGAGTCGGGGAGAGGGCACGACACCTTC
CAISESGRGHDTF
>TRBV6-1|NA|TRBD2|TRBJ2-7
TGTGCCAGCATTCGGCTAGCGGGAGGTTCCTACGAGCAGTACTTC
CASIRLAGGSYEQYF
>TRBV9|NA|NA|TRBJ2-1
TGTGCCAGCAGCGTAGAGGAGGGCCGGTACAATGAGCAGTTCTTC
CASSVEEGRYNEQFF
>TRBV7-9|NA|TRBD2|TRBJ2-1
TGTGCCAGCAGCCCCAGCGGGAGCGATGAGCAGTTCTTC
CASSPSGSDEQFF
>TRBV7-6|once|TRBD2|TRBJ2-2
TGTGCCAGCAGCCCGACTAGCGGGGGGGCCTTTGCCGGGGAGCTGTTTTTT
CASSPTSGGAFAGELFF
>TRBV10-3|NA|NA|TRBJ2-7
TGTGCCATCTCGAATAGCCCCGGAACCCTGTACTTC
CAISNSPGTLYF
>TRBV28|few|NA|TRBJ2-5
TGTGCCAGCAGTTTATTACCCCAGCGAGAGACCCAGTACTTC
CASSLLPQRETQYF
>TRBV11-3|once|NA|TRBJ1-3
TGTGCCAGCGGTGGAGGTGGAAACACCATATATTTT
CASGGGGNTIYF
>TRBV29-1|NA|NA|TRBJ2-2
TGCAGCGTTGAGAGTGTCTCCGGGGAGCTGTTTTTT
CSVESVSGELFF
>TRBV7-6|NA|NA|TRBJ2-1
TGTGCCAGCAGCTTATCTACCACTTTCAATGAGCAGTTCTTC
CASSLSTTFNEQFF
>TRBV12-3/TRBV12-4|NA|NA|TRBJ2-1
TGTGCCAGCAGTTCCCTCTCTCAGCAGTTCTTC
CASSSLSQQFF
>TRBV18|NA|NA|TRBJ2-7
TGTGCCAGCTCACCAATGGCTTCTGACGAGCAGTACTTC
CASSPMASDEQYF
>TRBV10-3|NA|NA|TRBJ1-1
TGTGCCATCAGTGCACGAGCGAACACTGAAGCTTTCTTT
CAISARANTEAFF